The entry below describes one T cell receptor beta chain. This clone's antigen is unknown. Base qualities are not recorded, but no much larger clone differs from it by a single base. Trimming leaves V shorter by 3 bases and J shorter by 2 bases, with the junction holding 4 bases beyond the gene matches. For CDR1 and CDR2, the germline V gene lists SGHTA and FQGNSA. The CDR3, cysteine through phenylalanine, is 15 amino acids long. The read is trimmed to its CDR3 DNA, 45 bases read in frame from base 1. This specimen belongs to a study of shared clonotypes between healthy human individuals (dated by TCRdb to about 2020). In the study overall: The cohort comprised two women and three men aged 18 to 49 years. For each donor, CD4 naive and CD4 memory were each run on three plates, CD8 naive on two plates, and CD8 memory on one plate. To estimate repertoire size and how much clonotype sharing occurs between individuals, the study deeply sequenced the blood TCR repertoires of five healthy adults. To increase sequencing depth and limit assay-specific biases, TCR repertoire library preparation and sequencing were carried out by different laboratories using diverse techniques. Each donor's leukapheresis produced roughly between roughly 0.85 and 9.5 billion PBMCs.

CD8 naive samples consisted of CD45RO-negative cells that were positively selected for CCR7, yielding a CD45RA+CCR7+ population without TemRA cells. Donors were healthy HIV-negative adults with no recently reported acute infections or vaccinations. Every donor was a Caucasian adult residing in Nashville, Tennessee, USA. After blood collection by leukapheresis, PBMCs were isolated using Ficoll-Histopaque density gradient centrifugation and then cryopreserved in the vapor phase of liquid nitrogen. Analytical flow cytometry was used to check the purity and quantity of each magnetically sorted T cell population. Genomic DNA was isolated from every sorted fraction and measured by UV absorbance on a Nanodrop 2000c. Using the deep immunoSEQ assay, TCR CDR3 regions were amplified from genomic DNA by multiplex PCR. Genomic DNA extracted from each cell subset was distributed evenly over all wells of several immunoSEQ 96-well plates, and each plate served as one replicate. For sorted subsets, 200 to 250 ng genomic DNA, equal to 30,000 to 35,000 T cell genomes, was loaded into each replicate PCR. Purified libraries were quantified with a Qubit 3.0 fluorometer, sized on a Bioanalyzer 2100, and re-quantified with the KAPA Library Quantification kit. A separate single-read 150-cycle Illumina NextSeq 550 flow cell was used to sequence each immunoSEQ 96-well plate. In the authors' own workflow: Because only junctional sequences without quality scores were contained in the immunoSEQ output, filtering matching that applied to full-length reads could not be performed. To assign V/J genes and CDR3, sequences were annotated using PyIR, a Python wrapper for IgBLAST v1.9, with IMGT germline references. Reads with weak V/J assignments (E-value above 1e-6), missing CDR3, stop codons, out-of-frame junctions, or ambiguous translated residues were removed. V3J clonotypes were defined as sequences sharing the same inferred V gene, J gene, and CDR3 amino acid sequence. The percentage overlap between two repertoires was calculated by dividing the number of shared unique clonotypes by the size of the smaller repertoire. RTK rarefaction, the Chao1 estimator, and Recon v2.1 estimates of unobserved clonotypes were used to assess repertoire richness. Generation probabilities were computed with OLGA for all TCRbeta clonotypes obtained by the gDNA method from several donors. Here the immuneACCESS table is served through TCRdb, limited to in-frame sequences with V and J called. Missing clones are a known gap in these copies; in checked studies unresolved V genes cover under half, and the rest lacks a known reason. V and J calls and clone size are those listed in that table; D and trimming were worked out from the DNA. For this sample there are millions of clones; about 95% appear just once. The ten top clones hold roughly 1% of the sample.

Study-wide findings and limitations: Incomplete sequencing was indicated by rarefaction of sorted-subset datasets, despite the large sequencing depth. Higher generation probabilities were observed for clonotypes shared by all four sorted-subset donors than for non-shared clonotypes. Larger estimated clonotype richness was generally found for naive subsets than for memory subsets. Sampling was restricted to blood, and TCR repertoires in tissues likely differ from the TCR repertoires found in blood. Across four donors, approximately 4.9% of naive CD4, roughly 3.5% of naive CD8, under 2.5% of memory CD4, and approximately 0.4% of memory CD8 clonotypes were shared. The small number of donors limited the genetic and exposure-history diversity represented. Pairwise subsampling indicated that sequencing depth was expected to affect the degree of clonotype sharing among donors.

The material sequenced was naive CD8+ T cells sorted from blood. The sample's cell subset or site label is to be understood as: CD45RA+CCR7+. The rearrangement combines TRBV7-2 with TRBJ2-1, with 7 bases in between that match TRBD2. This receptor was identified in a man between 18 and 29 years old in good health. The nucleotide sequence reads as follows: TGTGCCAGCAGCTTTAGCGCGGGGGCCTACAATGAGCAGTTCTTC. The resulting protein is CASSFSAGAYNEQFF.